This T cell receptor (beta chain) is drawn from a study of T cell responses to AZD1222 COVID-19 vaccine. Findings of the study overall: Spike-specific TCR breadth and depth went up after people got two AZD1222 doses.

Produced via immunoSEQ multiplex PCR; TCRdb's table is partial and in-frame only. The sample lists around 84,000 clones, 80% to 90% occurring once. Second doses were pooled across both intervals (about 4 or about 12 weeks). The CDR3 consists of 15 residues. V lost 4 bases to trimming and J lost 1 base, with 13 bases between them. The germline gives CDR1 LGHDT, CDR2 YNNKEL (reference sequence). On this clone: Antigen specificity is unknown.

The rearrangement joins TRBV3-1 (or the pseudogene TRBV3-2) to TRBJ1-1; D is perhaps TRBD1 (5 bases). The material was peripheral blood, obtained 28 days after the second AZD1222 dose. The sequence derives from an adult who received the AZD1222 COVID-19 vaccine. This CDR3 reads CASSLSGGGNTEAFF. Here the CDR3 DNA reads TGTGCCAGCAGCCTCAGTGGGGGGGGGAACACTGAAGCTTTCTTT.